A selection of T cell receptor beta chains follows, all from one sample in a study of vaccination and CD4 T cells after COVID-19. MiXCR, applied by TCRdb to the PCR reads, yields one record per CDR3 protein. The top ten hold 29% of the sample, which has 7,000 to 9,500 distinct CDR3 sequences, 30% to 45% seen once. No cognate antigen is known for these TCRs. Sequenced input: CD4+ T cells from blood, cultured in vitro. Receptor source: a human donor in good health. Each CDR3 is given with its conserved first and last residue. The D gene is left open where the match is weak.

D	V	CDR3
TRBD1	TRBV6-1	CASSEGGQGNSPLHF
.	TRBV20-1	CSAPRGALETQYF
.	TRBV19	CASSIAAGYEQYF
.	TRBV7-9	CASTPSWPQETQYF
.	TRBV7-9	CASSLGPRDGNQPQHF
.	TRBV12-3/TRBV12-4	CASSEGQDFTDTQYF
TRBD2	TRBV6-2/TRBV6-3	CASSYSSGEHQETQYF
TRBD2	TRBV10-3	CAIGQRAAGVSYEQYF
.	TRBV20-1	CSAGAGGSHTEAFF
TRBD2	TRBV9	CASNRDSGAYEQYF
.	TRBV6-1	CASSEETGVGSPLHF
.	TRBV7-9	CASSLANGPYEQYF
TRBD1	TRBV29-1	CSVGEAFSGTGYEQYF
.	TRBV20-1	CSARGGEGYTF
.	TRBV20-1	CSASGTLNTGELFF
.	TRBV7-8	CASSLVNTEAFF
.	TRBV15	CATSRDSLGKRGYTF
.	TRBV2	CASSEGVSGPNTEAFF
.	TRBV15	CATSRVLGAYQPQHF
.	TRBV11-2	CASSLSYIGQLSNYGYTF
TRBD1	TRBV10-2	CASSDQGASNTEAFF
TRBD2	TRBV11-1	CASSLGGTSSYNEQFF
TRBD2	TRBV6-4	CASSGASGGTDTQYF
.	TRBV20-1	CSARAGTLTTEAFF
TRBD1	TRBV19	CASNYRQGAGEAFF
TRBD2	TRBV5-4	CASSTASGGVSETQYF
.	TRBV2	CASSDPTYNEQFF
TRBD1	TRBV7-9	CASSLEGQLHEQYF
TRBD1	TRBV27	CASRGDSPVQPQHF
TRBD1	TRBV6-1	CASRLDRGGTEAFF
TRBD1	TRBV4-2	CASSQAGTDDEKLFF
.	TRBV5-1	CASSVVAEAQETQYF
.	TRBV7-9	CASSLKGFQPQHF
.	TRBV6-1	CASSPTWERRSNGYTF
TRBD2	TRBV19	CASSIDLSGGAGETQYF
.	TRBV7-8	CASSLVLANQPQHF
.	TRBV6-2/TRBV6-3	CAISPTGSNYGYTF